This T cell receptor beta chain was captured in a study of neurological immune-mediated disorders. TCRdb processed the 5' RACE reads anew with MiXCR; each CDR3 protein has one entry. Among about 76,000 distinct CDR3 sequences listed, 17% were seen once. CDR1 and CDR2 (germline): MNHNS, SASEGT. This CDR3 spans 13 amino acids. V gave up 7 bases and J gave up 7 bases, with 11 bases separating them. This clonotype occurred many times. The V and J genes are TRBV6-1 and TRBJ1-6, with D tentatively TRBD1 (6 bases). Sequenced material: PBMCs. This clonotype originated in a woman aged 40 to 50 in good health. The chain's CDR3 is CASIRGANSPLHF. The CDR3 DNA follows: TGTGCCAGCATCCGGGGGGCAAATTCACCCCTCCACTTT.